The clone carrying this T cell receptor beta chain was detected many times. The antigen remains unidentified. The source of the sample is a study of identical twins. Study-level points and caveats: These conclusions were based on statistical analysis (cross-sectional, not following the same donors). The models gave estimates that fell short of the out-of-frame TCR alpha sharing seen in monozygotic twins.

cDNA molecules carried unique molecular identifiers, and template switching added a universal primer site. TCRdb re-derived calls from the 5' RACE reads in MiXCR, one entry per CDR3 protein. The table lists 640,000 or so distinct CDR3 sequences, around 6% of them singletons. The V end was cut by 2 bases, the J end by 8 bases, with 4 bases between. CDR3 length equals 11 residues. The V call is TRBV12-3 or TRBV12-4, the J call TRBJ2-1; unclear D gene. The specimen was naive T cells sorted from blood. This receptor was obtained from a man between 18 and 29 years old in good health. CDR3 sequence (DNA): TGTGCCAGCAGTTTAACGTATGAGCAGTTCTTC. The encoded protein is CASSLTYEQFF.